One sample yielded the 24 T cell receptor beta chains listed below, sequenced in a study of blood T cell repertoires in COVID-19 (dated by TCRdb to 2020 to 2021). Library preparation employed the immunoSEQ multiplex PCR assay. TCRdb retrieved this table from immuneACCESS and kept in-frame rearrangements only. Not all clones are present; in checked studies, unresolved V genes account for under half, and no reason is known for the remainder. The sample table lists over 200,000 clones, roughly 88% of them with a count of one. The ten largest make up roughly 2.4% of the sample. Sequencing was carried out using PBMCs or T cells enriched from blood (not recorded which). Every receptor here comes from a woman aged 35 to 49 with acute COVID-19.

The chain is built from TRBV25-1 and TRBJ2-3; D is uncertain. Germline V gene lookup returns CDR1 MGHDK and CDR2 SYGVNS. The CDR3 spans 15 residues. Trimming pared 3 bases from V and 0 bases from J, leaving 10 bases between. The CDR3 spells CASSDYRSSTDTQYF. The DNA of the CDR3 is TGTGCCAGCAGTGACTACCGGAGTAGCACAGATACGCAGTATTTT. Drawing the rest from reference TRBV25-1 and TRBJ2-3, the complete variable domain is EADIYQTPRYLVIGTGKKITLECSQTMGHDKMYWYQQDPGMELHLIHYSYGVNSTEKGDLSSESTVSRIRTEHFPLTLESARPSHTSQYLCASSDYRSSTDTQYFGPGTRLTVL.

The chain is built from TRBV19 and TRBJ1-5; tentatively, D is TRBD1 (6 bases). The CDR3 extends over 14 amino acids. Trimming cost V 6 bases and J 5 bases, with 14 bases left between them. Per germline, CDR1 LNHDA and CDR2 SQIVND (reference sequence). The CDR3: CASRDGQFHQPQHF. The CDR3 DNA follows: TGTGCCAGTAGAGACGGACAGTTCCATCAGCCCCAGCATTTT.

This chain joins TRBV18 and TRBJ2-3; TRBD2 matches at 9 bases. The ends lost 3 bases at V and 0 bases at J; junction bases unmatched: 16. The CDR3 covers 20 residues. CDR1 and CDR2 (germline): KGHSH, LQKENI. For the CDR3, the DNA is TGTGCCAGCTCACCTTTGAGCGGTAGCGGGAGAAGCCTTAGCACAGATACGCAGTATTTT. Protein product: CASSPLSGSGRSLSTDTQYF.

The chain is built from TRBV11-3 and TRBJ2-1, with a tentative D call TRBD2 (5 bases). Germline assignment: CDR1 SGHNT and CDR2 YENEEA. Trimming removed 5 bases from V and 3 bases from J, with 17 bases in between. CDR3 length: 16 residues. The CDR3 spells CASSPKRLAVYNEQFF. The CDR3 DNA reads TGTGCCAGCAGCCCGAAGAGGCTAGCCGTCTACAATGAGCAGTTCTTC. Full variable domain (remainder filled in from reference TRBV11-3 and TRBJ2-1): EAGVVQSPRYKIIEKKQPVAFWCNPISGHNTLYWYLQNLGQGPELLIRYENEEAVDDSQLPKDRFSAERLKGVDSTLKIQPAELGDSAVYLCASSPKRLAVYNEQFFGPGTRLTVL.

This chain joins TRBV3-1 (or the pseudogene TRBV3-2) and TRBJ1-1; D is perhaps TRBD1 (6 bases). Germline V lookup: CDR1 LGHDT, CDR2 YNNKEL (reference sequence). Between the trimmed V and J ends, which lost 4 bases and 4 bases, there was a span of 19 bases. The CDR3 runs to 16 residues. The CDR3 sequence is CASSPTGSRWGTEAFF. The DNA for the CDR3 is TGTGCCAGCAGCCCGACAGGTTCGAGGTGGGGCACTGAAGCTTTCTTT.

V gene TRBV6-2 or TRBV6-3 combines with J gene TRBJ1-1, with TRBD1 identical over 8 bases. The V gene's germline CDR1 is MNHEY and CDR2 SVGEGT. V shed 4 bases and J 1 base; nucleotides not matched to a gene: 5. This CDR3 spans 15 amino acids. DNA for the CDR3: TGTGCCAGCAGTTCAACCGGGACAGGGAACACTGAAGCTTTCTTT. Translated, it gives CASSSTGTGNTEAFF.

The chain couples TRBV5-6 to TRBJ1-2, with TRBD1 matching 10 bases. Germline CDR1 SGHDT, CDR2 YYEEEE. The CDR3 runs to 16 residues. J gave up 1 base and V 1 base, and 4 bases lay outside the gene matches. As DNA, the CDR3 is TGTGCCAGCAGCTTGTTGACAGGGGGCCTTAACTATGGCTACACCTTC. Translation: CASSLLTGGLNYGYTF.

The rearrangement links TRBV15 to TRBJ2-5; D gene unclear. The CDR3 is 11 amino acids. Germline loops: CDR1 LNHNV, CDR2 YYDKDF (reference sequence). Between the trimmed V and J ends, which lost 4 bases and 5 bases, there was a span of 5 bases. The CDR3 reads CATSTRETQYF. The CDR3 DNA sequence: TGTGCCACCAGCACTAGGGAGACCCAGTACTTC.

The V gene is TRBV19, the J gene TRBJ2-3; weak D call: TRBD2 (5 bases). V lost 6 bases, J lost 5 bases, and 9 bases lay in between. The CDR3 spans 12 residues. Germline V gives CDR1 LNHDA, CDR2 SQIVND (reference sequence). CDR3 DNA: TGTGCCAGTAGGGTTGCGGGAGATACGCAGTATTTT. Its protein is CASRVAGDTQYF.

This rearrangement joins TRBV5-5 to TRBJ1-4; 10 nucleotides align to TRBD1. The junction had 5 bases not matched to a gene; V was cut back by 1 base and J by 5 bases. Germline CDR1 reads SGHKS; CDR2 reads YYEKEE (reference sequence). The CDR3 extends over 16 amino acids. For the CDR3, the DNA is TGTGCCAGCAGCTTGCGTGGGGACAGGGGAAATGAAAAACTGTTTTTT. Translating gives CASSLRGDRGNEKLFF.

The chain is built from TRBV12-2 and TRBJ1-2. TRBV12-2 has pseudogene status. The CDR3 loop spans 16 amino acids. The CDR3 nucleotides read TGTGCAAGTCGCTTAGCGTTGTCCGACGGGTTAGAGGGCTACACCTTC. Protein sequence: CASRLALSDGLEGYTF.

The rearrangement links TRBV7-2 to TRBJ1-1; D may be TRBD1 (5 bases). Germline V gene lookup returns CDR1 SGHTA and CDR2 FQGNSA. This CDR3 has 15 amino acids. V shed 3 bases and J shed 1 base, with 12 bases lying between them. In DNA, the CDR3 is TGTGCCAGCAGCTTGGGGCCGGTGACGAACACTGAAGCTTTCTTT. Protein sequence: CASSLGPVTNTEAFF.

CDR3 loop: CASSPFGPVGELFF. The CDR3 DNA reads TGTGCCAGCAGCCCATTCGGTCCCGTCGGGGAGCTGTTTTTT. V is TRBV9 and J is TRBJ2-2; no clear D gene. V was trimmed by 4 bases and J by 7 bases, leaving 14 bases between them. From germline, CDR1 is SGDLS and CDR2 YYNGEE. The CDR3 has 14 amino acids.

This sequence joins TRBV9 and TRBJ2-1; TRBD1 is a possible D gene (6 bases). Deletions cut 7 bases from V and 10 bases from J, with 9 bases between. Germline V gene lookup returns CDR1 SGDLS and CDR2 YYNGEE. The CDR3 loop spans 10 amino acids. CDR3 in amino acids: CASGGREQFF. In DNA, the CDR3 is TGTGCCAGCGGGGGCAGAGAGCAGTTCTTC.

CDR3 sequence reads: CASSIGRLSYEQYF. The CDR3, as DNA: TGTGCCAGTAGTATTGGGAGACTGTCCTACGAGCAGTACTTC. V and J are TRBV19 and TRBJ2-7; TRBD2 might be the D (5 bases). The CDR3 consists of 14 residues. Germline V gene data show CDR1 as LNHDA and CDR2 as SQIVND (reference sequence). Trimming removed 3 bases from V and 1 base from J, with 10 bases in between.

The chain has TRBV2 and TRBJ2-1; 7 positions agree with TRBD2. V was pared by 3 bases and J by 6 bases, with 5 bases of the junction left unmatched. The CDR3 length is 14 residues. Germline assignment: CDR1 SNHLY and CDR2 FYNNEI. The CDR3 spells CASSEPSGVNEQFF. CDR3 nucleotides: TGTGCCAGCAGTGAGCCAAGCGGGGTCAATGAGCAGTTCTTC. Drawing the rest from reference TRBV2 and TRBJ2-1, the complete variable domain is EPEVTQTPSHQVTQMGQEVILRCVPISNHLYFYWYRQILGQKVEFLVSFYNNEISEKSEIFDDQFSVERPDGSNFTLKIRSTKLEDSAMYFCASSEPSGVNEQFFGPGTRLTVL.

This CDR3 is CASSPGVESLWPDTQYF. CDR3 in DNA: TGTGCCAGCAGCCCAGGGGTGGAGTCCCTATGGCCAGATACGCAGTATTTT. V is TRBV11-3 and J is TRBJ2-3, with D maybe TRBD1 (6 bases). V lost 5 bases and J 4 bases, leaving 22 bases between the germline ends. From germline, CDR1 is SGHNT and CDR2 YENEEA. The CDR3 sequence is 17 residues long.

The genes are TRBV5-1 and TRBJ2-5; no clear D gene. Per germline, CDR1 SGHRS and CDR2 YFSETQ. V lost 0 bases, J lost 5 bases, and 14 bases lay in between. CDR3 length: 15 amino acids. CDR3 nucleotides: TGCGCCAGCAGCTTGGACGAGAGTCCTTGGGAGACCCAGTACTTC. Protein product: CASSLDESPWETQYF.

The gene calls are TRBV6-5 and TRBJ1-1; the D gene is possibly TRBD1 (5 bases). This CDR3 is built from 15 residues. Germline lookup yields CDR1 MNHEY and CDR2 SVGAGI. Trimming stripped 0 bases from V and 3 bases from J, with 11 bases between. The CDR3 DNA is TGTGCCAGCAGTTACTCGCGGCGGGGGGACACTGAAGCTTTCTTT. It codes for CASSYSRRGDTEAFF.

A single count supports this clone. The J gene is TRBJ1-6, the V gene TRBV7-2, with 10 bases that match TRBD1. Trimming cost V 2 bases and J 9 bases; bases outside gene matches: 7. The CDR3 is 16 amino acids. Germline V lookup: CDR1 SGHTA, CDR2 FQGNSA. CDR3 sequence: CASSLRGQGISSPLHF. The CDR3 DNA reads TGTGCCAGCAGCTTAAGGGGACAGGGGATTAGTTCACCCCTCCACTTT.

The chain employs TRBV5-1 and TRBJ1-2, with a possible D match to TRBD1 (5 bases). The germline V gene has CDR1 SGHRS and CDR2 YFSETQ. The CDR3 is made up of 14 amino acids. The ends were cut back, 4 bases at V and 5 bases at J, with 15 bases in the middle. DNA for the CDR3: TGCGCCAGCAGCCCTAACCCCGGGGGATATGGCTACACCTTC. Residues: CASSPNPGGYGYTF. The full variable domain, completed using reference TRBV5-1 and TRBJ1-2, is KAGVTQTPRYLIKTRGQQVTLSCSPISGHRSVSWYQQTPGQGLQFLFEYFSETQRNKGNFPGRFSGRQFSNSRSEMNVSTLELGDSALYLCASSPNPGGYGYTFGSGTRLTVV.

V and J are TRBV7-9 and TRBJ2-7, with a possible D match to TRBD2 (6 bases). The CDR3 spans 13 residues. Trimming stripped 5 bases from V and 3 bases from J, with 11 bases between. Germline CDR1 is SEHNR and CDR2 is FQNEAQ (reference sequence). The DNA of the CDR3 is TGTGCCAGCAGCGCGGGACGGTTCTACGAGCAGTACGTC. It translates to CASSAGRFYEQYV.

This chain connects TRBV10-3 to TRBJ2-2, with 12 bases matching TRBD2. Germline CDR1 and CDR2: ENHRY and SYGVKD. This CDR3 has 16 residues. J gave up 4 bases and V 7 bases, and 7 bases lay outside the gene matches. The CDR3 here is CAIILAGGRATGELFF. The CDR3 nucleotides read TGTGCCATCATCCTAGCGGGAGGGCGTGCCACCGGGGAGCTGTTTTTT.

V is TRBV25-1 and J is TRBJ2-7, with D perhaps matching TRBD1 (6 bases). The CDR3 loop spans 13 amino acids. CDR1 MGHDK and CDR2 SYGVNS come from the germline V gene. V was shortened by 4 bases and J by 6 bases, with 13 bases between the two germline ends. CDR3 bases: TGTGCCAGCAGTGGAGGGGGTAAGGCCGAGCAGTACTTC. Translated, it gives CASSGGGKAEQYF.